This T cell receptor (beta chain) came from a study of sequential checkpoint blockade in melanoma. Study background: Randomization was 1:1 between first-line nivolumab→ipilimumab and ipilimumab→nivolumab. Twenty-two patients had matched tumor biopsies before treatment and at week 13 after nivolumab or ipilimumab alone.

Treatment indicated: randomized to nivolumab then ipilimumab (arm A) or the reverse (arm B). Profiling relied on immunoSEQ multiplex PCR, and the TCRdb table lists in-frame clones only, not all of them. Of about 9,600 clones listed, about 25% were seen once; the top ten hold roughly 17%. This clone was picked up one time. CDR1 GTSNPN and CDR2 SVGIG come from the germline V gene (reference sequence). CDR3 length equals 11 residues. The V end was cut by 2 bases, the J end by 8 bases, with 7 bases between. V usage is TRBV30 and J usage is TRBJ2-1; D may be TRBD2 (5 bases). The receptor comes from a human donor with melanoma. The specimen comprised tumor tissue (inferred from file names), sampled from a patient given nivolumab and ipilimumab in sequence. In nucleotides, the CDR3 is TGTGCCTGGAGTCGGCGGGATGAGCAGTTCTTC. Its protein product is CAWSRRDEQFF.